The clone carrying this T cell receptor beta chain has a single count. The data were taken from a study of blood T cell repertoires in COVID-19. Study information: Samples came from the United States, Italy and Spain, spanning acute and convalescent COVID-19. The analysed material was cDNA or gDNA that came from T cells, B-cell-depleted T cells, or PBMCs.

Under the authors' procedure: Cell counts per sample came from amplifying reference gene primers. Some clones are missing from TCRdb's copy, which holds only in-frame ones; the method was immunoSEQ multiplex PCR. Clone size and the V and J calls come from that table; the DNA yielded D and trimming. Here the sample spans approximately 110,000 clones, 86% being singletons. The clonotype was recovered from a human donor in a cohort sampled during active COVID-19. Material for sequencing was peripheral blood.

As DNA, the CDR3 is TGCAGCGTTGAAGATTCTAGCGGGACTTACCACTACAATGAGCAGTTCTTC. The encoded protein is CSVEDSSGTYHYNEQFF. The chain links TRBV29-1 to TRBJ2-1; 9 bases are shared with TRBD2. CDR1 is SQVTM, CDR2 ANQGSEA, per germline. The CDR3 is 17 amino acids. Trimming at V came to 0 bases and at J to 3 bases, leaving 9 bases not matched to a gene.